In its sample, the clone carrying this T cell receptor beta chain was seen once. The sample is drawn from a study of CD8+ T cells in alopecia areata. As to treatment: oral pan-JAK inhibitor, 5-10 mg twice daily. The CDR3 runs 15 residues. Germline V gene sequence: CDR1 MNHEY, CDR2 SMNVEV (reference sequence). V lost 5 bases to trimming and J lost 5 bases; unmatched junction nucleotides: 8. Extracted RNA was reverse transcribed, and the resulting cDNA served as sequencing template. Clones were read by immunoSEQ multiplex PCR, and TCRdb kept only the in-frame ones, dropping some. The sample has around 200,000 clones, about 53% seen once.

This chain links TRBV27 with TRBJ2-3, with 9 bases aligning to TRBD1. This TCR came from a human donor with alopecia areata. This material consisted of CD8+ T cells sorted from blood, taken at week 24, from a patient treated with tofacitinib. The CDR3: CASSAQTGGKDTQYF. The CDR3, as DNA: TGTGCCAGCAGTGCACAGACAGGGGGGAAAGATACGCAGTATTTT.